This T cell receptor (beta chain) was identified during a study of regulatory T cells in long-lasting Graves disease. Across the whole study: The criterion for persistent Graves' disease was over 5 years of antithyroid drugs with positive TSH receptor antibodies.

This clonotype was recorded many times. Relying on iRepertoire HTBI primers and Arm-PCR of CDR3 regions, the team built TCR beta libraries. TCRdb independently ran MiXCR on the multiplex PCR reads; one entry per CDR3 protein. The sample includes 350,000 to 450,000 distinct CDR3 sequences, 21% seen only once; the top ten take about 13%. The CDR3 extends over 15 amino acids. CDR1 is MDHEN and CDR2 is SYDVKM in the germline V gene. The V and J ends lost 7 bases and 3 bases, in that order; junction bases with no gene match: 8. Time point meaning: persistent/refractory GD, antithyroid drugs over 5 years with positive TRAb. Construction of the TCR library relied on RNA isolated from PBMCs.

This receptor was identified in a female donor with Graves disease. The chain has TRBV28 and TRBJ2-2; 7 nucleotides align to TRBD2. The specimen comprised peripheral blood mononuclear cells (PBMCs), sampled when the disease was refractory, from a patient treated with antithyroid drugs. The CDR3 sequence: CASTSTSEHTGELFF. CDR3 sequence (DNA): TGTGCCAGCACAAGTACTAGCGAGCACACCGGGGAGCTGTTTTTT.